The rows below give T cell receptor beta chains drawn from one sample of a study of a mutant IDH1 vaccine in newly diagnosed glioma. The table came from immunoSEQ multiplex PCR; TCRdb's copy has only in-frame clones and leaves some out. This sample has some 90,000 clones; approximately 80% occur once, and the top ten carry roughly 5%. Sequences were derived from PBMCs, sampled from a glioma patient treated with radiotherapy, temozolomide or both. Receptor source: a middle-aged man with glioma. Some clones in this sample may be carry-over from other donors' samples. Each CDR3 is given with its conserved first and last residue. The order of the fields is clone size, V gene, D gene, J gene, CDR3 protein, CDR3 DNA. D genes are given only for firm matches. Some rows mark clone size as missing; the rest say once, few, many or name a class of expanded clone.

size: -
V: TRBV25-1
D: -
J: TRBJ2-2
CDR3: CASSELYVGGTGELFF
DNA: TGTGCCAGCAGTGAATTGTATGTCGGGGGTACCGGGGAGCTGTTTTTT

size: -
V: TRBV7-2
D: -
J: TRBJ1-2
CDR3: CASSPLSGSQYGYTF
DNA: TGTGCCAGCAGCCCTTTGAGCGGCAGCCAATATGGCTACACCTTC

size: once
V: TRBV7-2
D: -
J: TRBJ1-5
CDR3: CASSSTQNQPQHF
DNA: TGTGCCAGCAGCTCAACCCAGAATCAGCCCCAGCATTTT

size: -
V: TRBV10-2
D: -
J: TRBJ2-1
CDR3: CASSEVGEGGSNEQFF
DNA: TGCGCCAGCAGTGAGGTAGGGGAGGGGGGTTCCAATGAGCAGTTCTTC

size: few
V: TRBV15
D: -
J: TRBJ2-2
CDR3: CATSRDLGGGPLTGELFF
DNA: TGTGCCACCAGCAGAGATCTCGGCGGGGGCCCTCTCACCGGGGAGCTGTTTTTT

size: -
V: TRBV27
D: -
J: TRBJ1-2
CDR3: CASSLRGGGYTF
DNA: TGTGCCAGCAGTTTAAGGGGAGGTGGCTACACCTTC

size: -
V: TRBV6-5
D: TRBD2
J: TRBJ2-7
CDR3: CASSYSGSGGAYEQYF
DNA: TGTGCCAGCAGTTACTCGGGTAGCGGGGGGGCGTACGAGCAGTACTTC

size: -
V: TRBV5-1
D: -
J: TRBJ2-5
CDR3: CASSHPYQETQYF
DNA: TGCGCCAGCAGCCATCCGTACCAAGAGACCCAGTACTTC

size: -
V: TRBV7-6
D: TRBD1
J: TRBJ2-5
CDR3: CASSWGQSSNQYF
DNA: TGTGCCAGCAGCTGGGGACAGTCGAGTAACCAGTACTTC

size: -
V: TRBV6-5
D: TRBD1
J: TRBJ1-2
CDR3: CASSSRDRGDYGYTF
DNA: TGTGCCAGCAGTTCCCGGGACAGGGGTGACTATGGCTACACCTTC

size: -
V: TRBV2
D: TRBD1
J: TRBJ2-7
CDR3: CATAGQVNYEQYF
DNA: TGTGCCACCGCGGGACAGGTGAACTACGAGCAGTACTTC

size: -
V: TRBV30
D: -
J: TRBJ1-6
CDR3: CAWSVVPGSLHF
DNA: TGTGCCTGGAGTGTGGTCCCAGGGTCCCTCCACTTT

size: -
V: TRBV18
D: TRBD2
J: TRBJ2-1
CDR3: CASSPRTSGDNEQFF
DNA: TGTGCCAGCTCACCACGGACTAGCGGGGACAATGAGCAGTTCTTC

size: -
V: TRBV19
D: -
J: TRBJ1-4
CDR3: CASRALKTNEKLFF
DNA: TGTGCCAGTAGGGCCCTCAAAACTAATGAAAAACTGTTTTTT

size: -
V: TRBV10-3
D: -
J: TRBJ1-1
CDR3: CAISEFPGRNTEAFF
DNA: TGTGCCATCAGTGAGTTTCCAGGGCGGAACACTGAAGCTTTCTTT

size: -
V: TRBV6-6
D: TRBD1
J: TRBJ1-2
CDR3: CASSSPGQGLSGYTF
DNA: TGTGCCAGCAGTTCCCCGGGACAGGGATTGTCAGGCTACACCTTC

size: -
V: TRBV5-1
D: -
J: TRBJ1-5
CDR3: CASSLAVGRQPQHF
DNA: TGCGCCAGCAGCTTGGCCGTCGGTCGGCAGCCCCAGCATTTT

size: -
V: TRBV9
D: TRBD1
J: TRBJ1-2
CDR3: CASTGQGAGGYTF
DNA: TGTGCCAGCACCGGACAGGGGGCAGGTGGCTACACCTTC

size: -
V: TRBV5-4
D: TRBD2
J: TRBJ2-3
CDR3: CAVTSGDYLDTQYF
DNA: TGTGCCGTGACTAGCGGGGATTACTTGGATACGCAGTATTTT

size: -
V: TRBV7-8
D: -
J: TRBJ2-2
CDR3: CASSFRGDAGELFF
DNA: TGTGCCAGCAGCTTCAGGGGGGACGCCGGGGAGCTGTTTTTT

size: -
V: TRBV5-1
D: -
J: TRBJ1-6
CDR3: CASSPGDNNSPLHF
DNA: TGCGCCAGCAGCCCGGGCGACAATAATTCACCCCTCCACTTT

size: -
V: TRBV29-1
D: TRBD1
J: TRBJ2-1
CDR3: CSVWTGQADEQFF
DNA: TGCAGCGTCTGGACAGGGCAAGCGGATGAGCAGTTCTTC

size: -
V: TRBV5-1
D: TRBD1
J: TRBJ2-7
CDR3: CASSPDREEYEQYF
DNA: TGCGCCAGCAGCCCAGACAGGGAAGAATACGAGCAGTACTTC

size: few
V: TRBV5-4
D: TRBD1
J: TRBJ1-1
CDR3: CASRDRWVTEAFF
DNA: TGTGCCAGCAGGGACAGGTGGGTCACTGAAGCTTTCTTT

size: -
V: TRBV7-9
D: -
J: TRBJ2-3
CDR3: CASSLTAPGQYF
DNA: TGTGCCAGCAGCCTAACAGCCCCGGGGCAGTATTTT

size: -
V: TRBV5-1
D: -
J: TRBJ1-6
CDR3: CASSLGGQYNSPLHF
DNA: TGCGCCAGCTCCCTGGGGGGCCAATATAATTCACCCCTCCACTTT

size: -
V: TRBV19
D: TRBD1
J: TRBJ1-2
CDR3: CASRGQGSSYGYTF
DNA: TGTGCCAGTAGAGGACAGGGATCGTCCTATGGCTACACCTTC

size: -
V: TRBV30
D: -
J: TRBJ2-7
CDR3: CAWREQGYEQYF
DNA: TGTGCCTGGAGGGAACAGGGCTACGAGCAGTACTTC

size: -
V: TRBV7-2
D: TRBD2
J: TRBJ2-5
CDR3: CASSIERGGLGETQYF
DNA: TGTGCCAGCAGCATCGAGCGGGGGGGCCTGGGAGAGACCCAGTACTTC

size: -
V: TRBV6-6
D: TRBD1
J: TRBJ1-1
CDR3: CASSPPHRGPEAFF
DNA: TGTGCCAGCTCCCCTCCCCACAGGGGGCCAGAAGCTTTCTTT

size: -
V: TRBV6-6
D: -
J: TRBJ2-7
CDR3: CASSYRRDSSYEQYF
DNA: TGTGCCAGCAGTTACCGGCGGGACAGCAGCTACGAGCAGTACTTC

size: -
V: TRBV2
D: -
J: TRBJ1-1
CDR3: CASSEAFGRENTEAFF
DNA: TGTGCCAGCAGTGAAGCGTTCGGCAGAGAAAACACTGAAGCTTTCTTT

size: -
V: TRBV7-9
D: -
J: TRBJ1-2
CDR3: CASSNTYGYTF
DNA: TGTGCCAGCAGCAATACATATGGCTACACCTTC

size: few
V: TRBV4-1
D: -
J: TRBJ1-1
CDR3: CASSHPLNTEAFF
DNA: TGCGCCAGCAGCCACCCACTGAACACTGAAGCTTTCTTT

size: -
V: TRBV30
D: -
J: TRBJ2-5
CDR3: CAWSVSTSRQETQYF
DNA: TGTGCCTGGAGTGTATCTACTAGCCGACAAGAGACCCAGTACTTC

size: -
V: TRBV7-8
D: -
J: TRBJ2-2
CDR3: CASSLFPDGGLGGELFF
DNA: TGTGCCAGCAGCTTATTCCCCGATGGGGGCCTCGGCGGGGAGCTGTTTTTT

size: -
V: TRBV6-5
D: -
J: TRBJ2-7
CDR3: CASSGPEEQYF
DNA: TGTGCCAGCAGTGGACCTGAAGAGCAGTACTTC

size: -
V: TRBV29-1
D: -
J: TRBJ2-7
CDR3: CSVGRDTDTYEQYF
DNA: TGCAGCGTCGGTAGGGACACTGATACCTACGAGCAGTACTTC

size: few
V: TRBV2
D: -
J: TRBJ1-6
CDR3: CASSDEGQGNSPLHF
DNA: TGTGCCAGCAGTGATGAGGGCCAGGGAAATTCACCCCTCCACTTT

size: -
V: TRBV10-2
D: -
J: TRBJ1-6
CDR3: CASSESWSWNNSPLHF
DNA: TGCGCCAGCAGTGAGTCCTGGTCCTGGAATAATTCACCCCTCCACTTT

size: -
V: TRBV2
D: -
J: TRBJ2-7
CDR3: CASIESGAGYEQYF
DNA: TGTGCCAGCATCGAATCGGGTGCCGGCTACGAGCAGTACTTC

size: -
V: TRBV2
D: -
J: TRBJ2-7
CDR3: CASSAGRPYEQYF
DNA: TGTGCCAGCAGTGCGGGCAGGCCCTACGAGCAGTACTTC

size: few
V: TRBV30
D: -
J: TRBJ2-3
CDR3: CAWSVQSFSTDTQYF
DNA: TGTGCCTGGAGTGTACAGAGTTTCAGCACAGATACGCAGTATTTT

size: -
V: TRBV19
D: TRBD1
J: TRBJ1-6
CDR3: CASSNRGPIYNSPLHF
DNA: TGTGCCAGTAGCAACAGGGGGCCCATCTATAATTCACCCCTCCACTTT

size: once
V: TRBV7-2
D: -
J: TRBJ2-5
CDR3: CASSQTFSETQYF
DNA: TGTGCCAGCAGCCAGACTTTCTCTGAGACCCAGTACTTC

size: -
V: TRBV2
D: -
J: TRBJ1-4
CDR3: CASTREGDEKLFF
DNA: TGTGCCAGCACTCGGGAAGGGGATGAAAAACTGTTTTTT

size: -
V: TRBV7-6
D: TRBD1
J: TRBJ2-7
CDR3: CASSVEDRGLYEQYF
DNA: TGTGCCAGCAGTGTAGAGGACAGGGGGCTATACGAGCAGTACTTC

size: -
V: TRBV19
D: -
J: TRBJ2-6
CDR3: CASSIRGSGANVLTF
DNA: TGTGCCAGTAGTATCCGAGGCTCTGGGGCCAACGTCCTGACTTTC

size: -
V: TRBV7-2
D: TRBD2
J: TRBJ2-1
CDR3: CASSAQAGVSYNEQFF
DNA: TGTGCCAGCAGCGCCCAAGCGGGGGTCTCCTACAATGAGCAGTTCTTC

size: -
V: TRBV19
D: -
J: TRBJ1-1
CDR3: CASIGGPLGTEAFF
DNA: TGTGCCAGTATTGGTGGGCCCTTGGGTACTGAAGCTTTCTTT

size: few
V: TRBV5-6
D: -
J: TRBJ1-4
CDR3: CASDFRARGSNEKLFF
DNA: TGTGCCAGCGACTTTAGGGCCCGGGGCTCTAATGAAAAACTGTTTTTT

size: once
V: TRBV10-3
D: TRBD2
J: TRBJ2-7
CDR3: CAISERGTASGLAGGGRYEQYF
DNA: TGTGCCATCAGTGAGAGAGGTACGGCATCGGGGCTAGCGGGGGGCGGACGGTACGAGCAGTACTTC